The present entry profiles one T cell receptor (beta chain) with its context. Its antigen remains unidentified. Between the trimmed V and J ends, which lost 6 bases and 8 bases, there was a span of 19 bases. Germline loops: CDR1 SNHLY, CDR2 FYNNEI. The CDR3 sequence is 15 residues long. The study reverse transcribed the entire isolated RNA, so it sequenced expressed TCRB transcripts. Each sample of naive, central memory or regulatory T cells had, on average, around 4 million reads. Only in-frame clones appear in the TCRdb table, and some are missing; sequencing was by immunoSEQ multiplex PCR. The table lists tens of thousands of clones, around 45% of them singletons. This entry belongs to a study of beta chain features in type 1 diabetes. As for the study in general: Over all samples combined, fewer than 140,000,000 sorted cells were examined.

Study observations and caveats: Patients with Type 1 diabetes showed moderately but significantly shorter TCRB CDR3s in all four CD4+ subsets.

The receptor was derived from a man aged 30 to 39 with type 1 diabetes. The rearrangement uses TRBV2 and TRBJ1-4; maybe TRBD1 (6 bases). The specimen sequenced was Tregs from blood. CDR3 bases: TGTGCCAGCAGGGAATACAGGGTGGTGTTGGAAAAACTGTTTTTT. This encodes CASREYRVVLEKLFF.